The 9 T cell receptor beta chains reported below all come from one sample, sequenced in a study of cytomegalovirus exposure and HLA in healthy donors. Primers included in the PCR were 60 Vbeta and 13 Jbeta primers. Libraries were prepared by immunoSEQ multiplex PCR; TCRdb keeps only in-frame clonotypes and omits some of them. The table lists approximately 100,000 clones, over 60% of them singletons. Sequencing was performed on PBMCs. The receptors shown here come from a human donor in good health.

The V gene is TRBV13, the J gene TRBJ2-3; no clear D gene. Trimming left V 2 bases short and J 6 bases short, with 21 bases between. CDR3 length: 17 residues. Germline V lookup: CDR1 PRHDT, CDR2 FYEKMQ (reference sequence). CDR3: CASSLYASGQMVDTQYF. CDR3 nucleotides: TGTGCCAGCAGCTTATATGCTTCTGGGCAGATGGTGGATACGCAGTATTTT.

Comment on this clone: Compared with germline, one end of the junction differs, possibly owing to a read error. The same CDR3 arises from other DNA sequences in this sample as well. V usage is TRBV5-1 and J usage is TRBJ2-7; TRBD1 aligns across 9 bases. Germline loops: CDR1 SGHRS, CDR2 YFSETQ. The CDR3 spans 14 residues. This CDR3 is CASSSGQGLHEQYF. In DNA, the CDR3 is TGCGCCAGCAGCTCAGGACAGGGGCTCCACGAACAGTACTTC.

A remark on this clone: At one of its ends the junction is not consistent with the germline gene, which may arise from a read error. This rearrangement joins TRBV5-1 to TRBJ1-1; no clear D. The CDR3 totals 14 residues. Germline CDR1 and CDR2: SGHRS and YFSETQ. The CDR3 is CASSHGGDNSEAFF. CDR3 sequence (DNA): TGCGCCAGCAGCCATGGAGGAGACAACAGTGAAGCTTTCTTT. Filled out from reference TRBV5-1 and TRBJ1-1, the complete variable domain reads KAGVTQTPRYLIKTRGQQVTLSCSPISGHRSVSWYQQTPGQGLQFLFEYFSETQRNKGNFPGRFSGRQFSNSRSEMNVSTLELGDSALYLCASSHGGDNSEAFFGQGTRLTVV.

The chain uses TRBV7-8 and TRBJ2-5; 11 positions match TRBD1. Germline V CDR1 and CDR2: SGHVS, FQNEAQ. Trimming took 5 bases from V and 5 from J; bases not matched to a gene: 7. The CDR3 covers 15 residues. The CDR3, as DNA: TGTGCCAGCAGCCTAGGACAGGGGGCGTTCGAGACCCAGTACTTC. Residues: CASSLGQGAFETQYF. Looking up the rest from reference TRBV7-8 and TRBJ2-5 gives the full variable domain: GAGVSQSPRYKVAKRGQDVALRCDPISGHVSLFWYQQALGQGPEFLTYFQNEAQLDKSGLPSDRFFAERPEGSVSTLKIQRTQQEDSAVYLCASSLGQGAFETQYFGPGTRLLVL.

This clone was detected only a few times. The chain links TRBV14 to TRBJ1-1; weak D call: TRBD1 (5 bases). V shed 3 bases and J shed 5 bases, with 19 bases lying between them. The germline V gene has CDR1 SGHDN and CDR2 FVKESK. The CDR3 is 16 residues long. CDR3 sequence reads: CASSHRTISMWTEAFF. The CDR3 bases are TGTGCCAGCAGCCACAGGACAATAAGCATGTGGACTGAAGCTTTCTTT.

The gene calls are TRBV19 and TRBJ1-5; TRBD1 matches 8 bases. This CDR3 has 15 amino acids. CDR1 is LNHDA, CDR2 SQIVND, per germline (reference sequence). Trimming took 2 bases from V and 2 from J; bases not matched to a gene: 2. In DNA, the CDR3 is TGTGCCAGTAGTATACAGGGGGCTGGCAATCAGCCCCAGCATTTT. This gives the protein CASSIQGAGNQPQHF.

This chain joins TRBV9 and TRBJ1-2; 10 bases match TRBD1. Germline lookup yields CDR1 SGDLS and CDR2 YYNGEE. Unmatched junction bases numbered 3, after V lost 4 bases and J lost 3 bases. The CDR3 is 14 residues long. This CDR3 is CASSLTGGHYGYTF. The CDR3, as DNA: TGTGCCAGCAGCCTGACAGGGGGCCACTATGGCTACACCTTC.

The chain has TRBV7-8 and TRBJ1-2, with 11 bases lining up with TRBD1. This CDR3 has 14 amino acids. CDR1 is SGHVS, CDR2 FQNEAQ, per germline. With 3 bases clipped from V and 8 bases from J, the junction kept 5 bases outside the gene matches. CDR3 residues: CASSLRTGGEGYTF. CDR3 coding DNA: TGTGCCAGCAGCTTGCGGACAGGGGGCGAGGGCTACACCTTC.

This chain uses TRBV27 with TRBJ2-7; the match to TRBD1 covers 11 bases. With 3 bases clipped from V and 3 bases from J, the junction kept 10 bases outside the gene matches. This CDR3 has 17 amino acids. Germline CDR1 MNHEY, CDR2 SMNVEV (reference sequence). The CDR3 is CASSFLAFGTGGYEQYF. The CDR3 coding sequence is TGTGCCAGCAGTTTCTTAGCTTTCGGGACAGGGGGCTACGAGCAGTACTTC.